Listed here are 10 T cell receptor beta chains from one sample, sequenced in a study of post-analysis software for immune sequencing data. cDNA libraries for TCR beta contained unique molecular identifiers. One entry per CDR3 protein, called by TCRdb with MiXCR from the PCR reads. This table has 750,000 to 950,000 distinct CDR3 sequences, approximately 53% appearing once. These receptors have no known antigen. Study outcomes and limitations: Patients carried roughly five TRBV segments more frequently than controls did, and TRBV5-6, TRBV5-1 and TRBV20-1 were among them.

Input material: blood. These receptors all come from a girl aged 5-17 years with multiple sclerosis.

The V and J genes are TRBV12-3 or TRBV12-4 and TRBJ2-1; TRBD2 is a possible D gene (5 bases). The CDR3 spans 13 residues. Trimming left V 3 bases short and J 6 bases short, with 9 bases between. The CDR3 here is CASSLRVGNEQFF. CDR3 bases: TGTGCCAGCAGTTTGAGGGTTGGCAATGAGCAGTTCTTC.

The V and J genes are TRBV12-3 or TRBV12-4 and TRBJ2-5, with 10 bases identical to TRBD1. This CDR3 is built from 14 residues. The V and J ends lost 5 bases and 11 bases, in that order; junction bases with no gene match: 11. The CDR3 here is CASSPGTGVGEQYF. The CDR3 bases are TGTGCCAGCAGTCCCGGGACAGGGGTGGGGGAGCAGTACTTC.

The CDR3 DNA reads as TGTGCCAGCAGTAATGGGACAGCGAGTCTAGTGCAGCCCCAGCATTTT. Its translation: CASSNGTASLVQPQHF. The rearrangement joins TRBV12-3 or TRBV12-4 to TRBJ1-5; 7 nucleotides match TRBD1. V shed 5 bases and J 7 bases; nucleotides not matched to a gene: 14. The CDR3 is made up of 16 amino acids.

This clonotype came up a few times. The CDR3 nucleotides read TGCAGTGCTCGGAAAGGACTAGCGGGAGCCTTCAAAAACATTCAGTACTTC. Amino acid sequence: CSARKGLAGAFKNIQYF. This chain uses TRBV20-1 with TRBJ2-4, with 13 bases matching TRBD2. The germline CDR1 and CDR2 sequences are DFQATT and SNEGSKA (reference sequence). The CDR3 spans 17 residues. The ends lost 5 bases at V and 3 bases at J; junction bases unmatched: 10.

In regard to this clonotype: A read error may produce the germline difference seen at one junction end. This chain links TRBV27 with TRBJ2-7; no reliable D call. Looked up from germline, CDR1 is MNHEY and CDR2 is SMNVEV (reference sequence). The CDR3 sequence is 15 residues long. CDR3 in amino acids: CASSSTPSLSYERYF. CDR3 DNA: TGTGCCAGCAGTTCGACACCGAGTTTGTCCTACGAGCGGTACTTC.

The genes are TRBV20-1 and TRBJ2-7; TRBD2 matches at 9 bases. Trimming cost V 5 bases and J 2 bases; bases outside gene matches: 10. The CDR3 is 15 amino acids. Per the germline V gene, CDR1 is DFQATT and CDR2 is SNEGSKA (reference sequence). CDR3 loop: CSAHLAGAPTYEQYF. CDR3 nucleotides: TGCAGTGCTCACTTAGCGGGAGCTCCAACCTACGAGCAGTACTTC.

This clonotype was seen a handful of times. V usage is TRBV20-1 and J usage is TRBJ1-2, with D maybe TRBD1 (6 bases). Per the germline V gene, CDR1 is DFQATT and CDR2 is SNEGSKA (reference sequence). V lost 2 bases, J lost 8 bases, and 18 bases lay in between. The CDR3 contains 14 residues. The DNA of the CDR3 is TGCAGTGCTAGAATTCCGGGGGTGGGACAAGGCTACACCTTC. It specifies CSARIPGVGQGYTF.

The chain joins TRBV7-3 to TRBJ2-5; D might be TRBD2 (6 bases). The J call is in doubt because the DNA end fits TRBJ2-7 better. The CDR3 consists of 14 residues. Germline assignment: CDR1 SGHTA and CDR2 FQGTGA. CDR3 protein: CASSQRSGAAEQYF. The CDR3 coding sequence is TGTGCCAGCAGCCAGAGGTCGGGAGCGGCCGAGCAGTACTTC.

The rearrangement uses TRBV11-1 and TRBJ2-6; D call uncertain. The CDR3 length is 12 residues. The germline CDR1 and CDR2 sequences are SGHAT and FQDESV (reference sequence). Trimming took off 5 bases at V and 14 bases at J, with 13 bases between the two ends. The CDR3 bases are TGTGCCAGCAGCAGATTAGGCTCTCTCCTGACTTTC. Encoded protein: CASSRLGSLLTF.

The genes are TRBV12-3 or TRBV12-4 and TRBJ1-2; the D gene is possibly TRBD1 (5 bases). This CDR3 has 17 amino acids. V was pared by 6 bases and J by 0 bases, with 20 bases between. The CDR3 protein is CASSPPLGTSPNYGYTF. The CDR3 nucleotides read TGTGCCAGCAGCCCCCCCCTCGGGACGTCTCCTAACTATGGCTACACCTTC.